What follows are 12 T cell receptor beta chains derived from one specimen sequenced in a study of human T cells and chemical hapten exposure (TCRdb year 2021). Library preparation was by RACE. The instrument was a NextSeq 500. The public sequencing data were trimmed at Q25 with fastp and processed into clonotypes with MiXCR by TCRdb, which kept only in-frame beta chains. For every CDR3 protein sequence, its rows merge into one entry that carries the most common genes and DNA. For this sample the table gives 200,000 to 300,000 distinct CDR3 sequences, of which around 9.3% were detected only once. The top ten clonotypes cover over 2% of the sample. What this sample's time point label stands for: pre-sensitization, week 0. This specimen's treatment or condition label, interpreted: therapeutic diphenylcyclopropenone sensitization with weekly scalp DPC. The source was whole blood, collected in connection with sensitization to the hapten diphenylcyclopropenone (DPC). These TCRs come from a woman aged 40 to 55 with alopecia areata. Some clones in this sample may be carry-over from other donors' samples.

The chain carries TRBV6-8 and TRBJ1-1, with D unresolved. The CDR3 is made up of 16 amino acids. V was shortened by 6 bases and J by 0 bases, with 17 bases between the two germline ends. Germline V gives CDR1 MNHGY, CDR2 SAAAGT. CDR3 protein: CASSSDGTSVNTEAFF. Written as DNA, the CDR3 is TGTGCCAGCAGCTCGGACGGAACCTCGGTGAACACTGAAGCTTTCTTT.

This clonotype was observed a handful of times. For the CDR3, the DNA is TGTGCCAGCAGGGTTAACTATGGCTACACCTTC. Translating it yields CASRVNYGYTF. The chain employs TRBV6-2 or TRBV6-3 and TRBJ1-2; no firm D call. The CDR3 totals 11 residues. Per germline, CDR1 MNHEY and CDR2 SVGEGT. The V and J ends lost 6 bases and 1 base respectively, with 3 bases between them.

The table lists this clonotype with a few counts. The V gene is TRBV7-9, the J gene TRBJ2-4, with 7 bases lining up with TRBD1. CDR1 is SEHNR, CDR2 FQNEAQ, per germline (reference sequence). J lost 5 bases, V lost 1 base, and 8 bases had no gene match. The CDR3 contains 16 residues. Here the CDR3 DNA reads TGTGCCAGCAGCTTAGGACAGGGCCTAAACCAAAACATTCAGTACTTC. This codes for CASSLGQGLNQNIQYF. Variable domain in full (rest from reference TRBV7-9 and TRBJ2-4): DTGVSQNPRHKITKRGQNVTFRCDPISEHNRLYWYRQTLGQGPEFLTYFQNEAQLEKSRLLSDRFSAERPKGSFSTLEIQRTEQGDSAMYLCASSLGQGLNQNIQYFGAGTRLSVL.

The chain links TRBV4-2 to TRBJ2-5, with 13 bases aligning to TRBD2. Germline assignment: CDR1 LGHNA and CDR2 YNFKEQ. The V and J ends lost 1 base and 0 bases, in that order; junction bases with no gene match: 14. The CDR3 covers 21 residues. The CDR3 protein is CASSQGADPWGLAGHQETQYF. The CDR3 DNA sequence: TGTGCCAGCAGCCAAGGAGCCGACCCTTGGGGACTAGCGGGACACCAAGAGACCCAGTACTTC.

This clonotype has ten or more counts. The chain carries TRBV10-3 and TRBJ2-1; TRBD2 aligns across 8 bases. The ends lost 2 bases at V and 8 bases at J; junction bases unmatched: 5. Germline CDR1 is ENHRY and CDR2 is SYGVKD. This CDR3 comprises 14 residues. The CDR3 DNA is TGTGCCATCAGTGAGGTAGCGGGGAATGATGAGCAGTTCTTC. Protein product: CAISEVAGNDEQFF.

The V gene is TRBV7-9, the J gene TRBJ2-7; 8 nucleotides agree with TRBD1. Per germline, CDR1 SEHNR and CDR2 FQNEAQ (reference sequence). CDR3 length equals 14 residues. The ends lost 3 bases at V and 6 bases at J; junction bases unmatched: 7. In DNA form, the CDR3 reads TGTGCCAGCAGCTTTGTTCAGGGGGCTTCCGAGCAGTACTTC. Its protein is CASSFVQGASEQYF. The complete variable domain, with remaining parts taken from reference TRBV7-9 and TRBJ2-7, reads DTGVSQNPRHKITKRGQNVTFRCDPISEHNRLYWYRQTLGQGPEFLTYFQNEAQLEKSRLLSDRFSAERPKGSFSTLEIQRTEQGDSAMYLCASSFVQGASEQYFGPGTRLTVT.

This clonotype was observed a few times. The CDR3 DNA reads TGTGCCAGCAGCTTAATGGGGCTAAACACAGATACGCAGTATTTT. Translating gives CASSLMGLNTDTQYF. This sequence joins TRBV7-2 and TRBJ2-3, with a tentative D call TRBD1 (5 bases). The germline V gene encodes CDR1 SGHTA and CDR2 FQGNSA. Trimming took 2 bases from V and 2 from J, leaving 11 bases between them. The CDR3 sequence is 15 residues long.

This clonotype was detected only a few times. The chain combines TRBV20-1 with TRBJ2-7, with 7 bases aligning to TRBD1. The CDR3 is 13 amino acids. The V and J ends lost 2 bases and 2 bases, in that order; junction bases with no gene match: 3. The germline V gene encodes CDR1 DFQATT and CDR2 SNEGSKA (reference sequence). CDR3 sequence: CSARQGVTYEQYF. The CDR3 DNA sequence: TGCAGTGCTAGACAGGGGGTAACCTACGAGCAGTACTTC.

The chain's CDR3 is CASSPSGGGYGYTF. CDR3 coding DNA: TGTGCCAGCTCACCCTCAGGGGGCGGCTATGGCTACACCTTC. The V and J genes are TRBV18 and TRBJ1-2; 8 positions agree with TRBD1. Germline V gives CDR1 KGHSH, CDR2 LQKENI. The CDR3 extends over 14 amino acids. After removal of 3 bases from V and 4 bases from J, the junction contained 4 bases not matched to a gene.

This clonotype has a handful of counts. The chain carries TRBV3-2 and TRBJ2-7; the table's D call, TRBD2, was not checked against the DNA. TRBV3-2 is termed a pseudogene. This CDR3 has 15 amino acids. The CDR3 nucleotides are TGTGCCAGCAGCTCAGAGCGGGAGGGCCTCTACGAGCAGTACTTC. Residues: CASSSEREGLYEQYF.

The sample holds a few counts of this clonotype. The V and J genes are TRBV27 and TRBJ1-1; possibly TRBD1 for D (5 bases). The CDR3 contains 16 residues. Trimming removed 2 bases from V and 5 bases from J, with 18 bases in between. Germline V gene sequence: CDR1 MNHEY, CDR2 SMNVEV (reference sequence). CDR3 region: CASSLEGASRGTEAFF. The CDR3 nucleotides are TGTGCCAGCAGTTTAGAGGGAGCCTCGCGGGGGACTGAAGCTTTCTTT.

This clonotype was counted only a few times. The chain has TRBV7-9 and TRBJ1-4; no clear D gene. Germline CDR1 is SEHNR and CDR2 is FQNEAQ (reference sequence). Trimming pared 8 bases from V and 8 bases from J, leaving 15 bases between. CDR3 size: 13 residues. This CDR3 reads CASRARSGEKLFF. Written as DNA, the CDR3 is TGTGCCAGCCGAGCGCGCAGCGGGGAAAAACTGTTTTTT.